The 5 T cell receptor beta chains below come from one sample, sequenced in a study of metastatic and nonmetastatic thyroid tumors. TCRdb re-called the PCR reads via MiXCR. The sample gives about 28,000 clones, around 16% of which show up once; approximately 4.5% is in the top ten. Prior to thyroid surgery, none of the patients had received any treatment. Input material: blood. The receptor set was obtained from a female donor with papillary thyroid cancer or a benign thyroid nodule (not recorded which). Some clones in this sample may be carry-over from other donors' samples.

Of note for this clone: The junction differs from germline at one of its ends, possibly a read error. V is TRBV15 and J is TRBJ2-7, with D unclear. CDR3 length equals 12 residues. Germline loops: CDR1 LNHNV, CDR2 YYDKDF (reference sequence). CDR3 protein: CVTSRPGLWQYF. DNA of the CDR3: TGTGTCACCAGCAGACCGGGCTTGTGGCAGTACTTC.

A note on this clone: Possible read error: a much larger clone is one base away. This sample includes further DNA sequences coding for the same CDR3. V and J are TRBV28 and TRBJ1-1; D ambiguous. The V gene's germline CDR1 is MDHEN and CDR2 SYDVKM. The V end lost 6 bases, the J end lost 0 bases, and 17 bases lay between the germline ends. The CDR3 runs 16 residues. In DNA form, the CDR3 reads TGTGCCAGCAGGACCTATTCAGGATATCTGAACACTGAAGCTTTCTTT. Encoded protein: CASRTYSGYLNTEAFF.

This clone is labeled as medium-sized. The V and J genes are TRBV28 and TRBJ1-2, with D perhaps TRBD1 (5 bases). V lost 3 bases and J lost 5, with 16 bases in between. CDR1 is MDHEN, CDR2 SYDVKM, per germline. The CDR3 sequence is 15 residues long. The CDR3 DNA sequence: TGTGCCAGCAGTTTGGTCATGGCCAGGGAGTATGGCTACACCTTC. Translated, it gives CASSLVMAREYGYTF.

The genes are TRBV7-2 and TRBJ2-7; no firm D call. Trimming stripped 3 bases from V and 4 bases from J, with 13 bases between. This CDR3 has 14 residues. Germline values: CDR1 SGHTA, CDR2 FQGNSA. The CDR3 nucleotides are TGTGCCAGCAGCTTTTCCCGAGACTTATACGAGCAGTACTTC. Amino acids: CASSFSRDLYEQYF.

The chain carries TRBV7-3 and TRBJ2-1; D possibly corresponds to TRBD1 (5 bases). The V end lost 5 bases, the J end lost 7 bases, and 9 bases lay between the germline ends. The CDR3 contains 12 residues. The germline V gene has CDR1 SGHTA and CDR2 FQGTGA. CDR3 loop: CASSPHRNEQFF. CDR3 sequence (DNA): TGTGCCAGCAGCCCGCACAGGAATGAGCAGTTCTTC.